Below, 11 T cell receptor beta chains from the same sample are listed, as sequenced in a study of shared clonotypes between healthy human individuals. TCRdb's copy holds only in-frame clones and misses some; the assay was immunoSEQ multiplex PCR. Here the sample spans 1,400,000 or so clones, roughly 98.5% being singletons. The sequencing sample was made of naive CD4+ T cells sorted from blood. Stated subset: CD45RA+ positively selected. Receptor source: a man aged 30-40 years in good health.

On this clone: Other DNA sequences in the same sample also yield this CDR3. The rearrangement joins TRBV28 to TRBJ1-5; D gene uncertain. This CDR3 has 12 amino acids. CDR1 is MDHEN and CDR2 is SYDVKM in the germline V gene. Between the trimmed V and J ends, which lost 2 bases and 7 bases, there was a span of 6 bases. CDR3 sequence reads: CASSLIGQPQHF. The CDR3 nucleotides are TGTGCCAGCAGTTTAATAGGACAGCCCCAGCATTTT.

This sequence joins TRBV5-8 and TRBJ1-5, with D uncertain. CDR1 is SGHTS, CDR2 YDEGEE, per germline. CDR3 length: 15 amino acids. V shed 4 bases and J shed 0 bases, with 11 bases lying between them. CDR3 DNA sequence: TGTGCCAGCAGCCCCACGGGAAGTAGCAATCAGCCCCAGCATTTT. Translated, it gives CASSPTGSSNQPQHF.

This sequence joins TRBV5-1 and TRBJ1-1, with TRBD1 as a possible D gene (6 bases). This CDR3 spans 14 amino acids. V was trimmed by 4 bases and J by 13 bases, leaving 23 bases between them. Germline loops: CDR1 SGHRS, CDR2 YFSETQ. CDR3 DNA sequence: TGCGCCAGCAGCGACCCACAGGGACCTGCGAATGGTTTCTTT. It is translated as CASSDPQGPANGFF.

The chain combines TRBV4-1 with TRBJ1-2; D not resolved. V dropped 3 bases and J dropped 6 bases, with 11 bases sitting between them. The CDR3 contains 13 residues. The germline V gene has CDR1 MGHRA and CDR2 YSYEKL. CDR3 DNA: TGCGCCAGCAGCCATAAAGGAGCGGATGGCTACACCTTC. It specifies CASSHKGADGYTF.

The V and J genes are TRBV2 and TRBJ1-2, with 9 bases matching TRBD1. Germline assignment: CDR1 SNHLY and CDR2 FYNNEI. V lost 4 bases and J lost 6; bases outside the gene matches: 3. This CDR3 contains 13 residues. CDR3 in amino acids: CASSGDRDNGYTF. CDR3 DNA: TGTGCCAGCAGTGGGGACAGGGATAATGGCTACACCTTC. Full variable domain (rest looked up from reference TRBV2 and TRBJ1-2): EPEVTQTPSHQVTQMGQEVILRCVPISNHLYFYWYRQILGQKVEFLVSFYNNEISEKSEIFDDQFSVERPDGSNFTLKIRSTKLEDSAMYFCASSGDRDNGYTFGSGTRLTVV.

This CDR3 reads CASMTPGQGAGEQFF. The CDR3 DNA reads as TGTGCCAGCATGACACCGGGACAGGGGGCTGGTGAGCAGTTCTTC. The chain recombines TRBV2 with TRBJ2-1; TRBD1 matches 12 bases. This CDR3 contains 15 residues. CDR1 is SNHLY and CDR2 is FYNNEI in the germline V gene. J lost 9 bases, V lost 7 bases, and 10 bases had no gene match.

The count of this clone is one. V usage is TRBV7-9 and J usage is TRBJ2-5; D is unresolved. This CDR3 comprises 15 residues. Germline assignment: CDR1 SEHNR and CDR2 FQNEAQ (reference sequence). V was pared by 3 bases and J by 1 base, with 12 bases between. The CDR3 loop is CASSFGRSLQETQYF. As DNA, the CDR3 is TGTGCCAGCAGCTTCGGCAGGTCCCTCCAAGAGACCCAGTACTTC.

The gene calls are TRBV5-6 and TRBJ2-1; either TRBD1 or TRBD2 may supply D (5 bases each). The ends were cut back, 4 bases at V and 7 bases at J, with 12 bases in the middle. CDR3 length equals 13 residues. The germline V gene has CDR1 SGHDT and CDR2 YYEEEE. The CDR3 spells CASSPGPRNEQFF. In DNA form, the CDR3 reads TGTGCCAGCAGCCCGGGACCCCGTAATGAGCAGTTCTTC. The complete variable domain, with remaining parts taken from reference TRBV5-6 and TRBJ2-1, reads DAGVTQSPTHLIKTRGQQVTLRCSPKSGHDTVSWYQQALGQGPQFIFQYYEEEERQRGNFPDRFSGHQFPNYSSELNVNALLLGDSALYLCASSPGPRNEQFFGPGTRLTVL.

The chain couples TRBV19 to TRBJ2-7; TRBD2 agrees at 7 bases. V gave up 5 bases and J gave up 5 bases; unmatched junction bases: 12. The CDR3 consists of 15 residues. Germline-derived CDR1 and CDR2 are LNHDA and SQIVND (reference sequence). CDR3 amino acids: CASSLGLPVGDEQYF. In nucleotides, the CDR3 is TGTGCCAGTAGTTTGGGACTACCCGTGGGAGACGAGCAGTACTTC. Full variable domain (remainder filled in from reference TRBV19 and TRBJ2-7): DGGITQSPKYLFRKEGQNVTLSCEQNLNHDAMYWYRQDPGQGLRLIYYSQIVNDFQKGDIAEGYSVSREKKESFPLTVTSAQKNPTAFYLCASSLGLPVGDEQYFGPGTRLTVT.

In its sample, this clone was seen once. The chain couples TRBV9 to TRBJ2-5; no reliable D call. The V end lost 0 bases, the J end lost 1 base, and 10 bases lay between the germline ends. The CDR3 runs 15 residues. Germline CDR1 SGDLS, CDR2 YYNGEE. CDR3 coding DNA: TGTGCCAGCAGCGTAGCCGTCGGCTTCCAAGAGACCCAGTACTTC. Translating gives CASSVAVGFQETQYF.

The V gene is TRBV28, the J gene TRBJ2-1; 9 bases are a match to TRBD2. The germline CDR1 and CDR2 sequences are MDHEN and SYDVKM. After removal of 3 bases from V and 4 bases from J, the junction contained 4 bases not matched to a gene. The length of the CDR3 is 15 residues. The CDR3 sequence: CASSLVLAGYNEQFF. CDR3 DNA sequence: TGTGCCAGCAGTTTGGTGCTAGCGGGATACAATGAGCAGTTCTTC.